This TCR beta chain is drawn from a study of beta chain features in type 1 diabetes. To note about this clone: The antigen is unknown.

Looked up from germline, CDR1 is LNHNV and CDR2 is YYDKDF (reference sequence). The CDR3 contains 16 residues. Losses at the gene ends were 1 base for V and 2 bases for J; bases not matched to a gene: 6. Study-wide findings and caveats: In every one of the four CD4+ subsets, TCRB CDR3s were moderately but significantly shorter in Type 1 diabetes patients. Shorter templates might be favored by PCR, equally in patients and controls.

As every portion of the isolated RNA was reverse transcribed, the sequencing read expressed TCRB transcripts. This table comes from immunoSEQ multiplex PCR, and its TCRdb copy is limited to in-frame clones, with some not included. The data show fewer than 500,000 clones, around 14% seen once. The chain couples TRBV15 to TRBJ1-1, with 8 bases lining up with TRBD1. The sequence came from a man aged 25 to 40 in good health. The sequencing sample was made of naive CD4+ T cells from blood. CDR3 sequence (DNA): TGTGCCACCAGCAGAGTTCCCGGACAGGGTAACACTGAAGCTTTCTTT. It translates to CATSRVPGQGNTEAFF.